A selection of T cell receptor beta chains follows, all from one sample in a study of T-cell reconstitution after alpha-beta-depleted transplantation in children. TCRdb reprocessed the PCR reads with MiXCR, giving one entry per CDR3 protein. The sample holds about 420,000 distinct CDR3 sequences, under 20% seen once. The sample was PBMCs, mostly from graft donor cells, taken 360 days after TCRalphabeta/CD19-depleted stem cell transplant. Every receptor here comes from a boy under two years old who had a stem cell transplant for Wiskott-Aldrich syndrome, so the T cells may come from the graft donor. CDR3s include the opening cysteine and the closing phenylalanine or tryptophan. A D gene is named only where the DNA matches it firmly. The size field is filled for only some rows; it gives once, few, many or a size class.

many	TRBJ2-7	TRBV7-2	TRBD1	CASSTVDRAYEQYF	TGTGCCAGCAGCACAGTCGACAGGGCCTACGAGCAGTACTTC
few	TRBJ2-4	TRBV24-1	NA	CATSEHPKPQGVNDSQYF	TGTGCCACCAGTGAACACCCTAAACCACAGGGCGTAAACGATTCACAGTACTTC
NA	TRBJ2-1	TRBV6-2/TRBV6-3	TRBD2	CASSYNIAGGPPADEQFF	TGTGCCAGCAGTTACAACATAGCGGGAGGGCCGCCCGCCGATGAGCAGTTCTTC
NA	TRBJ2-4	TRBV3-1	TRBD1	CASSLRQGGNIQYF	TGTGCCAGCAGCCTACGACAGGGTGGGAACATTCAGTACTTC
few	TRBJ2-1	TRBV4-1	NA	CASSRGNREGDEQFF	TGCGCCAGCAGCCGGGGAAACAGGGAGGGAGATGAGCAGTTCTTC
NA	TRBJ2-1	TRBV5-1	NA	CASSLEAMGYNEQFF	TGCGCCAGCAGCTTGGAGGCGATGGGTTACAATGAGCAGTTCTTC
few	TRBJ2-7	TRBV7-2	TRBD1	CASSFLGGDRTPYEQYF	TGTGCCAGCAGCTTTCTTGGTGGGGACAGGACCCCCTACGAGCAGTACTTC
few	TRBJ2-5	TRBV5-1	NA	CASSSGVGYQETQYF	TGCGCCAGCAGCTCAGGGGTGGGGTACCAAGAGACCCAGTACTTC
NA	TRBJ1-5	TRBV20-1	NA	CSARMIGQLGNQPQHF	TGCAGTGCTCGGATGATAGGACAGTTGGGCAATCAGCCCCAGCATTTT
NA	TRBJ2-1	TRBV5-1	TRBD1	CASSSGTGINEQFF	TGCGCCAGCAGCTCCGGGACAGGGATCAATGAGCAGTTCTTC
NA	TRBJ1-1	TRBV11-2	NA	CASSPFNRAATEAFF	TGTGCCAGCAGCCCCTTCAATAGGGCGGCCACTGAAGCTTTCTTT
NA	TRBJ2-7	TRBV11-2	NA	CASSLDPGTSYEQYF	TGTGCCAGCAGCTTAGACCCCGGGACCTCCTACGAGCAGTACTTC
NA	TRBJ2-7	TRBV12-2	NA	CASRFDRPYEQYF	TGTGCAAGTCGCTTCGACAGACCCTACGAGCAGTACTTC
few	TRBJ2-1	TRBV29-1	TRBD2	CSVAPPTGGNEQFF	TGCAGCGTTGCCCCCCCCACCGGGGGGAATGAGCAGTTCTTC
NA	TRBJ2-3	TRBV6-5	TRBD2	CASSSILAESTDTQYF	TGTGCCAGCAGTTCCATCCTAGCGGAGAGCACAGATACGCAGTATTTT
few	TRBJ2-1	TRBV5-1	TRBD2	CASSTSGGAGYNEQFF	TGCGCCAGCAGTACTAGCGGGGGGGCCGGTTACAATGAGCAGTTCTTC
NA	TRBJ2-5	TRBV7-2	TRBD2	CASSSRGAGGRAQYF	TGTGCCAGCAGCTCAAGGGGAGCGGGGGGGAGGGCCCAGTACTTC
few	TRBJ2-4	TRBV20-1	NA	CSAPGLAKNIQYF	TGCAGTGCCCCCGGGCTAGCCAAAAACATTCAGTACTTC
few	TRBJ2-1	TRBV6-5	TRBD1	CASSYWDRGRNEQFF	TGTGCCAGCAGTTACTGGGACAGGGGCAGGAATGAGCAGTTCTTC
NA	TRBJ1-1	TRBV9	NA	CASSVDPFRGVNTEAFF	TGTGCCAGCAGCGTAGACCCATTCAGGGGCGTGAACACTGAAGCTTTCTTT
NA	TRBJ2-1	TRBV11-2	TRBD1	CASSPGQGGNEQFF	TGTGCCAGCAGCCCGGGACAGGGAGGCAATGAGCAGTTCTTC
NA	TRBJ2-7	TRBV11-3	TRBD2	CASSWTSASYEQYF	TGTGCCAGCAGCTGGACTAGCGCATCCTACGAGCAGTACTTC
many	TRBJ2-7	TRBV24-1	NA	CATSDRWDIGSYEQYF	TGTGCCACCAGTGATCGTTGGGATATTGGGTCCTACGAGCAGTACTTC
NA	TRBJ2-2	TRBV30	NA	CAWSVLPPNTGELFF	TGTGCCTGGAGTGTACTTCCCCCCAACACCGGGGAGCTGTTTTTT
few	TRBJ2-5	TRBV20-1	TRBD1	CSAPPTGKRETQYF	TGCAGTGCCCCACCGACAGGGAAAAGGGAGACCCAGTACTTC
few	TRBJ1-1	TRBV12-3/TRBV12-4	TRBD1	CASSYRDRDTEAFF	TGTGCCAGCAGTTACCGGGACAGAGACACTGAAGCTTTCTTT
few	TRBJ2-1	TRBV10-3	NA	CAISDPAGFEQFF	TGTGCCATCAGTGACCCGGCAGGGTTTGAGCAGTTCTTC
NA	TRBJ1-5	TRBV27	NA	CASSFSGNQPQHF	TGTGCCAGCAGTTTCTCGGGCAATCAGCCCCAGCATTTT
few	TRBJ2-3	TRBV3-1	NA	CASSQYIADTQYF	TGTGCCAGCAGCCAATACATCGCAGATACGCAGTATTTT
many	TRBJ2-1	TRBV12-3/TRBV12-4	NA	CASTLVGGPGGEFF	TGTGCCAGCACCCTTGTGGGGGGGCCAGGTGGAGAGTTCTTC
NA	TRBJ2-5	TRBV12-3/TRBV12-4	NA	CASSFDSVQETQYF	TGTGCCAGCAGTTTTGACAGTGTACAAGAGACCCAGTACTTC
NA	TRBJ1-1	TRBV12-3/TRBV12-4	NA	CASRSYRAGTEAFF	TGTGCCAGCAGATCCTACAGGGCAGGCACTGAAGCTTTCTTT
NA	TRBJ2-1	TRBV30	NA	CAWNQGYEQFF	TGTGCCTGGAACCAGGGGTATGAGCAGTTCTTC
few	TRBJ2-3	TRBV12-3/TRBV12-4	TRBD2	CASSLREGFTDTQYF	TGTGCCAGCAGTTTGCGGGAGGGATTCACAGATACGCAGTATTTT
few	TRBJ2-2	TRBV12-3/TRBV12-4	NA	CASSLLVDTGELFF	TGTGCCAGCAGTTTATTGGTGGACACCGGGGAGCTGTTTTTT
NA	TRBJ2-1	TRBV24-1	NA	CATSPPNSNEQFF	TGTGCCACCAGTCCCCCAAACTCGAATGAGCAGTTCTTC
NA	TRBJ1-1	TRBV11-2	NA	CASSSLRGRDTEAFF	TGTGCCAGCAGCTCACTTCGAGGTCGGGACACTGAAGCTTTCTTT